The clone carrying this TCR beta chain was detected ten times or more. When ophthalmopathy did not progress within 18 months, Graves' hyperthyroidism was considered stable. TCR beta CDR3 sequences were amplified from RNA transcripts. First-round RT-PCR targeting the TCR CDR3 was performed with the HTBI primer set. MiXCR, applied by TCRdb to the multiplex PCR reads, yields one record per CDR3 protein. The table has roughly 200,000 distinct CDR3 sequences, roughly a sixth seen once. The data originate from a study of T cells in Graves' hyperthyroidism and ophthalmopathy. V lost 6 bases and J lost 1, with 12 bases in between. The CDR3 loop spans 13 amino acids. Germline V CDR1 and CDR2: DFQATT, SNEGSKA (reference sequence).

V usage is TRBV20-1 and J usage is TRBJ1-1; possibly TRBD1 for D (5 bases). The TCR comes from a woman between 45 and 65 years old with Graves' hyperthyroidism. Sequenced input: blood. The CDR3 region has the DNA TGCAGTGCGAGGAGGGGCAGGAACACTGAAGCTTTCTTT. Protein product: CSARRGRNTEAFF.